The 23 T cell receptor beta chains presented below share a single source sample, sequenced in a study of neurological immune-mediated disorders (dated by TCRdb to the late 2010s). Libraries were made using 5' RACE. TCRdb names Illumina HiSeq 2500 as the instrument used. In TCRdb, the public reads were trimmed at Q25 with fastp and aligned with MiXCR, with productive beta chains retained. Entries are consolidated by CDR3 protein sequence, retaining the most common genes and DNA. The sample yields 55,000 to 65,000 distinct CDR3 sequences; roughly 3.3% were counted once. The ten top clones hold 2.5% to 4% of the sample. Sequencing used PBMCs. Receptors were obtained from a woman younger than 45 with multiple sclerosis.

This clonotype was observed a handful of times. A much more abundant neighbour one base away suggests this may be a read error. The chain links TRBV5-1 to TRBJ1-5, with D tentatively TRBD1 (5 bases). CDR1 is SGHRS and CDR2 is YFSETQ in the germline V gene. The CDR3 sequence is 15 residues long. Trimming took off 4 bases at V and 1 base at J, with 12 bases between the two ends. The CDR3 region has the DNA TGCGCCAGCAGCCCACTTGACAGAAGCAATCAGCCCCAGCATTTT. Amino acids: CASSPLDRSNQPQHF.

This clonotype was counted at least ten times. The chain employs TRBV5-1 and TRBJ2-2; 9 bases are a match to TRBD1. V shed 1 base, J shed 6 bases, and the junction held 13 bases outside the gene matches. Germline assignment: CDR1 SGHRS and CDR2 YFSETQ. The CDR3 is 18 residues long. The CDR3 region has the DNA TGCGCCAGCAGCTTGCCTCCGGGACAGGGAATATTCGCCGGGGAGCTGTTTTTT. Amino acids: CASSLPPGQGIFAGELFF.

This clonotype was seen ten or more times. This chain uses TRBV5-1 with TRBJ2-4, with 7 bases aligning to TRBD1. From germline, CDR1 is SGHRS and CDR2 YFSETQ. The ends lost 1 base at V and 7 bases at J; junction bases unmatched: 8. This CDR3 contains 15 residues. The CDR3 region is CASSLFGQERNIQYF. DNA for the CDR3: TGCGCCAGCAGCTTGTTCGGACAGGAAAGGAACATTCAGTACTTC.

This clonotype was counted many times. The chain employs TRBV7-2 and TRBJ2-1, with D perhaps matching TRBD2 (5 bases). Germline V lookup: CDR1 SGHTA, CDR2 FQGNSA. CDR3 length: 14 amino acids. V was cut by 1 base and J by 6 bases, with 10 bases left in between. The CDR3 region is CASSLGASTNEQFF. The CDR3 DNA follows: TGTGCCAGCAGCTTAGGGGCTAGCACCAATGAGCAGTTCTTC.

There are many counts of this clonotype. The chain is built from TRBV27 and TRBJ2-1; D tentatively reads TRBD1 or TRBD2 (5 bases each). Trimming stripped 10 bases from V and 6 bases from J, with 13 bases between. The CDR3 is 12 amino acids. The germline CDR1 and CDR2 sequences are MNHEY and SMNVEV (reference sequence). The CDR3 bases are TGTGCCACCAAACGGGACGGCAATGAGCAGTTCTTC. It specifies CATKRDGNEQFF.

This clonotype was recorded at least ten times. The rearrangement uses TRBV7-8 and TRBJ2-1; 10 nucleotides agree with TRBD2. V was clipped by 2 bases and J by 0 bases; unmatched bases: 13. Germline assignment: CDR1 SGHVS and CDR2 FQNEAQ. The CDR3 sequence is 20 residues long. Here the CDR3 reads CASSLTATSGFLSSYNEQFF. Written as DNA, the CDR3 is TGTGCCAGCAGCTTAACGGCGACTAGCGGGTTTCTGAGCTCCTACAATGAGCAGTTCTTC.

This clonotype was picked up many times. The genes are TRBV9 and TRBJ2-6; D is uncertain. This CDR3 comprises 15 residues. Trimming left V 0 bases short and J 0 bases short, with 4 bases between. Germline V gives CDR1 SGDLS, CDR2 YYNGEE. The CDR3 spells CASSVVGSGANVLTF. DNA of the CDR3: TGTGCCAGCAGCGTAGTTGGCTCTGGGGCCAACGTCCTGACTTTC. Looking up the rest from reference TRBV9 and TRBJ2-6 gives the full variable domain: DSGVTQTPKHLITATGQRVTLRCSPRSGDLSVYWYQQSLDQGLQFLIQYYNGEERAKGNILERFSAQQFPDLHSELNLSSLELGDSALYFCASSVVGSGANVLTFGAGSRLTVL.

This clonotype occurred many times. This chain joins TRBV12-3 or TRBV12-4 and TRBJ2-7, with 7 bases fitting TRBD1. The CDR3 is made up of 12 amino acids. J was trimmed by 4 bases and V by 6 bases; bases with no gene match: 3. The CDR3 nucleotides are TGTGCCAGCAGCACAGGGGTGTACGAGCAGTACTTC. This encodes CASSTGVYEQYF.

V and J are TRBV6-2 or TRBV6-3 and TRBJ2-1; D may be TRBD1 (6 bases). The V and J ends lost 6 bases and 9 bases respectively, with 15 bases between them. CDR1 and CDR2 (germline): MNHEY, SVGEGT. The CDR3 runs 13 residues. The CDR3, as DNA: TGTGCCAGCAGAACCCCGGGACAATCTGAGCAGTTCTTC. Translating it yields CASRTPGQSEQFF.

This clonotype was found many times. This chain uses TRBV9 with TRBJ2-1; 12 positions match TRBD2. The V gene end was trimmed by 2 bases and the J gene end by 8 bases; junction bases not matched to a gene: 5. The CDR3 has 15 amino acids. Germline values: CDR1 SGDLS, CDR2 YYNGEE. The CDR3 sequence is CASSVTSGSLYEQFF. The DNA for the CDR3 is TGTGCCAGCAGCGTGACTAGCGGGAGCTTGTATGAGCAGTTCTTC.

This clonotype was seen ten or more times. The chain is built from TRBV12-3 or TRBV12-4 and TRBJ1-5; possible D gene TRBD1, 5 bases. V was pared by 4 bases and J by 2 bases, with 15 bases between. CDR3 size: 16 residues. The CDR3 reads CASSSTQGKGNQPQHF. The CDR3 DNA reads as TGTGCCAGCAGTTCTACCCAGGGTAAAGGCAATCAGCCCCAGCATTTT.

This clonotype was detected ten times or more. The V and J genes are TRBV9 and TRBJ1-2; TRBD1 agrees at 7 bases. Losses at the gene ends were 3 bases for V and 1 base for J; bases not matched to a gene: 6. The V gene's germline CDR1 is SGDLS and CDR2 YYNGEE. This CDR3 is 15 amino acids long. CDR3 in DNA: TGTGCCAGCAGCGCATCCGGGACAGATAACTATGGCTACACCTTC. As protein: CASSASGTDNYGYTF.

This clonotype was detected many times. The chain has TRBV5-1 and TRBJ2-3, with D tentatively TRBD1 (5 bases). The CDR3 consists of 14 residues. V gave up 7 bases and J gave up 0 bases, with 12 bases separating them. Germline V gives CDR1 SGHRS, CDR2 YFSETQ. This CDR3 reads CASVQGFSTDTQYF. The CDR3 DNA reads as TGCGCCAGCGTGCAGGGCTTCAGCACAGATACGCAGTATTTT.

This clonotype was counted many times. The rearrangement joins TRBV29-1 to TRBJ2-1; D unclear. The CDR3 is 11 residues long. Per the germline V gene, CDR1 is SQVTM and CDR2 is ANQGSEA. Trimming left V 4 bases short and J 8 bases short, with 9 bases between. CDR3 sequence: CSVVFFDEQFF. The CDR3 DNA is TGCAGCGTTGTTTTTTTTGATGAGCAGTTCTTC.

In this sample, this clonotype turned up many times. CDR3 region: CASTSQSQGTNTEAFF. The CDR3 coding sequence is TGCGCCAGCACGTCCCAATCCCAAGGGACGAACACTGAAGCTTTCTTT. The rearrangement uses TRBV5-1 and TRBJ1-1; perhaps TRBD1 as D (5 bases). Germline loops: CDR1 SGHRS, CDR2 YFSETQ. This CDR3 spans 16 amino acids. V lost 6 bases and J 1 base, leaving 19 bases between the germline ends.

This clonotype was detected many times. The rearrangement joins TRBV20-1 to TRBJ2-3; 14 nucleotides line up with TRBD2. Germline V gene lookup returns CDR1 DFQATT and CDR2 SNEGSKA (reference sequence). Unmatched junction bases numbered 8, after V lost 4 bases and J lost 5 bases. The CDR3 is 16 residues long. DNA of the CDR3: TGCAGTGCTACCACGACTAGCGGGGGGGCGAGAGATACGCAGTATTTT. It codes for CSATTTSGGARDTQYF.

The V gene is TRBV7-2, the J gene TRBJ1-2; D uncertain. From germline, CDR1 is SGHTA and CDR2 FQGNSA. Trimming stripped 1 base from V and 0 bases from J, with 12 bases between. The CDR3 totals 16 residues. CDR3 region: CASSLGLPGANYGYTF. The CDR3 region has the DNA TGTGCCAGCAGCTTAGGGTTGCCAGGCGCTAACTATGGCTACACCTTC.

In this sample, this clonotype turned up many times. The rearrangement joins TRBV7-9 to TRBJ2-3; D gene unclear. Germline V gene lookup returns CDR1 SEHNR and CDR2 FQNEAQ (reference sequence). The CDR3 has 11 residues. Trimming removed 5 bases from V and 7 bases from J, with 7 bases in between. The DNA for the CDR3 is TGTGCCAGCAGCGCAGAATATACGCAGTATTTT. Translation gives CASSAEYTQYF.

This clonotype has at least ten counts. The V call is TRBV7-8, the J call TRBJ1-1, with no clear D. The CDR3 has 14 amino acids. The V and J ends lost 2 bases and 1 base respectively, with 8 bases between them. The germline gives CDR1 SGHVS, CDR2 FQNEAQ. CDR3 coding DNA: TGTGCCAGCAGCTTATTTACTTGGAACACTGAAGCTTTCTTT. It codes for CASSLFTWNTEAFF.

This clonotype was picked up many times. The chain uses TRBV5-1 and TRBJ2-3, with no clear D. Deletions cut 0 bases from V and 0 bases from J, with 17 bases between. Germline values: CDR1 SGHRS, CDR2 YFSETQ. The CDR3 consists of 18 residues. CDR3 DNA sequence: TGCGCCAGCAGCTTGGAAGCCCTTTTTACACCTAGCACAGATACGCAGTATTTT. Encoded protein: CASSLEALFTPSTDTQYF.

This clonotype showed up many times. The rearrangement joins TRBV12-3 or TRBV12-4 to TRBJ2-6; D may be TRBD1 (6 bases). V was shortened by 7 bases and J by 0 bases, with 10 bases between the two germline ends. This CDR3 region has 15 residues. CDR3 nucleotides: TGTGCCAGCAACCTACAGGGCTCTGGGGCCAACGTCCTGACTTTC. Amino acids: CASNLQGSGANVLTF.

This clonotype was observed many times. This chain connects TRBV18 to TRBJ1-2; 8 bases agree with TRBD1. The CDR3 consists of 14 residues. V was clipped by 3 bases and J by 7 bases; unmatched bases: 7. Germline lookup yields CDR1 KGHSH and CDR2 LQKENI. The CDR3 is CASSPSGQGSGYTF. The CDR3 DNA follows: TGTGCCAGCTCACCGAGCGGACAGGGAAGTGGCTACACCTTC.

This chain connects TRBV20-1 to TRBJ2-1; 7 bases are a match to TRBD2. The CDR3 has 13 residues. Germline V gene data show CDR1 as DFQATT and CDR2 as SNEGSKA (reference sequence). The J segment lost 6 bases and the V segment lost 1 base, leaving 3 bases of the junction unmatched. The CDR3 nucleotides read TGCAGTGCTAGAGCGGGGGGACGCAATGAGCAGTTCTTC. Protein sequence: CSARAGGRNEQFF.